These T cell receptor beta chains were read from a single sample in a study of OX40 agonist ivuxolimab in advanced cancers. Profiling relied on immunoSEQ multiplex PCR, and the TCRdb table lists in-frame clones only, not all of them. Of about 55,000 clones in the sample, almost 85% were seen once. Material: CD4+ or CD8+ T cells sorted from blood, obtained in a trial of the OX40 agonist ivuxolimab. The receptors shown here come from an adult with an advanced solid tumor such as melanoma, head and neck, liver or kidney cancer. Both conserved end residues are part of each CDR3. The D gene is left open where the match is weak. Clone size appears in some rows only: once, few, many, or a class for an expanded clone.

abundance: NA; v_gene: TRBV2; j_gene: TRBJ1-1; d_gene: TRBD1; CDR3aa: CASSQGTGKGEAFF; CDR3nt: TGTGCCAGCAGTCAAGGGACAGGGAAGGGTGAAGCTTTCTTT
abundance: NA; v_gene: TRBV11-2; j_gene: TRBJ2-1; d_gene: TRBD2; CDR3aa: CASSLDLAVYNEQFF; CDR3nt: TGTGCCAGCAGCTTAGATCTAGCGGTTTACAATGAGCAGTTCTTC
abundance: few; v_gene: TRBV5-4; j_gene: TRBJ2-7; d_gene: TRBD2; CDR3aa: CASSFQRGDEQYF; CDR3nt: TGTGCCAGCAGCTTCCAACGGGGGGACGAGCAGTACTTC
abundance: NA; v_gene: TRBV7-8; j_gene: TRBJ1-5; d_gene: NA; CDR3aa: CASSLAGVGPQHF; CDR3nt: TGTGCCAGCAGCTTAGCGGGGGTGGGGCCCCAGCATTTT
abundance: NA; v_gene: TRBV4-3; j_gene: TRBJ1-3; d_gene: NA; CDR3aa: CASSQGSGSRGGNTIYF; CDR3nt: TGCGCCAGCAGCCAAGGGTCGGGAAGTCGAGGGGGTAACACCATATATTTT
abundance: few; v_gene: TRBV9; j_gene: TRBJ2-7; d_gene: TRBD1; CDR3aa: CASSRTGGSYEQYF; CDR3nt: TGTGCCAGCAGCCGTACAGGGGGCTCCTACGAGCAGTACTTC
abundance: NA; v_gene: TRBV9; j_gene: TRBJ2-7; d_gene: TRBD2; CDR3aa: CASSVGLAGFYEQYF; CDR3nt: TGTGCCAGCAGCGTAGGACTAGCGGGATTCTACGAGCAGTACTTC
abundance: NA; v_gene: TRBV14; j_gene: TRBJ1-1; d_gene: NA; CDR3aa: CASSQDFYTEAFF; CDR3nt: TGTGCCAGCAGCCAAGATTTCTACACTGAAGCTTTCTTT
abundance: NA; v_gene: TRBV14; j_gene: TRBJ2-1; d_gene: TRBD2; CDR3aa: CASSLSGLAAFNEQFF; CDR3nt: TGTGCCAGCAGCCTATCTGGACTAGCGGCCTTCAATGAGCAGTTCTTC
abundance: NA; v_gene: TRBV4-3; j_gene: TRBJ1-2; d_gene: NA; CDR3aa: CASSQDPSDRVYGYTF; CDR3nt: TGCGCCAGCAGCCAAGACCCCTCAGACCGCGTCTATGGCTACACCTTC
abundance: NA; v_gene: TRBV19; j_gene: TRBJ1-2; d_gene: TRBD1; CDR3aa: CASSTGGRGYTF; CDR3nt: TGTGCCAGTAGTACAGGGGGCCGGGGCTACACCTTC
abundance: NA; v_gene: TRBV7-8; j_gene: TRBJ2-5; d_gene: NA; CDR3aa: CASSGETQYF; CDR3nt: TGTGCCAGCAGTGGGGAGACCCAGTACTTC
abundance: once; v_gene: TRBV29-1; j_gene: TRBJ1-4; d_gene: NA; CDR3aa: CSVRVATNEKLFF; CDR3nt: TGCAGCGTCAGGGTTGCAACTAATGAAAAACTGTTTTTT
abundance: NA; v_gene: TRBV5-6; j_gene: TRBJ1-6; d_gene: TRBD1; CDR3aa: CASSRDRGNSPLHF; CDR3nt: TGTGCCAGCAGCCGGGACAGGGGAAATTCACCCCTCCACTTT
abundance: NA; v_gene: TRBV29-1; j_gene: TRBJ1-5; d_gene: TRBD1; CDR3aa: CSVALQGDSNQPQHF; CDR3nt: TGCAGCGTTGCCCTACAGGGGGATAGCAATCAGCCCCAGCATTTT
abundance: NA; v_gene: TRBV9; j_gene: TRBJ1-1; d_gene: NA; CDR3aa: CASSLSTGMNTEAFF; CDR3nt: TGTGCCAGCAGCCTATCCACAGGGATGAACACTGAAGCTTTCTTT